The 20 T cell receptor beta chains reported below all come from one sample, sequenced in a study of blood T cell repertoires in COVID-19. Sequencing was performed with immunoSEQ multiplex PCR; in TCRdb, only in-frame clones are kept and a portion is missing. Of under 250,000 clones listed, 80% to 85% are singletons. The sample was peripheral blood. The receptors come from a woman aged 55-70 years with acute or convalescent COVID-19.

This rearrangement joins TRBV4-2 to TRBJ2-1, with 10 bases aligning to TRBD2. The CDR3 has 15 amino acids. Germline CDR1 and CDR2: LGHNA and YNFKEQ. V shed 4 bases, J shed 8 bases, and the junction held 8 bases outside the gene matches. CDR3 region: CASSPERGGLDEQFF. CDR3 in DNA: TGTGCCAGCAGCCCCGAGCGGGGGGGCCTAGATGAGCAGTTCTTC.

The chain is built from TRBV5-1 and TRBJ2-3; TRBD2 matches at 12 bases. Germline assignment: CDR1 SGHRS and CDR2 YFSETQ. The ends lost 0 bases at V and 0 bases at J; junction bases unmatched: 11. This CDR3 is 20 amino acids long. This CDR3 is CASSLALRASGGESTDTQYF. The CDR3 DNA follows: TGCGCCAGCAGCTTGGCCCTTCGGGCTAGCGGGGGGGAAAGCACAGATACGCAGTATTTT.

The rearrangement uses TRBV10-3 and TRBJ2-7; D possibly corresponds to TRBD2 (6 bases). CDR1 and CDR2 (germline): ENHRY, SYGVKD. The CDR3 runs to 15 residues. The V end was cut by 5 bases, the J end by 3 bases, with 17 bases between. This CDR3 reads CAISRGPGGDYEQYF. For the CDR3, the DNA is TGTGCCATCAGTCGTGGGCCAGGAGGGGACTACGAGCAGTACTTC.

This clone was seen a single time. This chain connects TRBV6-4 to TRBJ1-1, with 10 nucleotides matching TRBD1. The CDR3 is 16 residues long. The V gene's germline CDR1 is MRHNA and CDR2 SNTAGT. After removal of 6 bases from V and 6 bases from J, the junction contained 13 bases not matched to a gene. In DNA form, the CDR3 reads TGTGCCAGCAGAGTCAGACAGGGGGCTGGTAAGGCTGAAGCTTTCTTT. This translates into CASRVRQGAGKAEAFF.

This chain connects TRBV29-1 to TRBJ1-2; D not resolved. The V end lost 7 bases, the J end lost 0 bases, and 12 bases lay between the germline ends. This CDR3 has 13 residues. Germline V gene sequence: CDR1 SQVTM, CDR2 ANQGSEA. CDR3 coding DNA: TGCAGCGCTGGACGGGAAGCTAACTATGGCTACACCTTC. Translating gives CSAGREANYGYTF.

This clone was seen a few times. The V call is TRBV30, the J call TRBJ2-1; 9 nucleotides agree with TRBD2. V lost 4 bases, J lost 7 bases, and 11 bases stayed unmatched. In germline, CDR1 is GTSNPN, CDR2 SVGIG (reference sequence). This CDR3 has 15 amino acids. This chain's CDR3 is CAWKSAGGFRNEQFF. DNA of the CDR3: TGTGCCTGGAAGTCTGCGGGGGGGTTCAGGAATGAGCAGTTCTTC. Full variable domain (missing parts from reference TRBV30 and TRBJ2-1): SQTIHQWPATLVQPVGSPLSLECTVEGTSNPNLYWYRQAAGRGLQLLFYSVGIGQISSEVPQNLSASRPQDRQFILSSKKLLLSDSGFYLCAWKSAGGFRNEQFFGPGTRLTVL.

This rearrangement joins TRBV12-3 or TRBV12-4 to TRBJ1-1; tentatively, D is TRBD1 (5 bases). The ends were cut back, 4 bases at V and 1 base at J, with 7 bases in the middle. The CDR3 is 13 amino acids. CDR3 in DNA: TGTGCCAGCAGTTGGCAGGGGAACACTGAAGCTTTCTTT. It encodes CASSWQGNTEAFF.

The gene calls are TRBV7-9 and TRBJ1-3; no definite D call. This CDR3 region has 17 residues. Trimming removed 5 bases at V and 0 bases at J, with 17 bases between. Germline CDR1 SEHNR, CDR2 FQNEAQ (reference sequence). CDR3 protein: CASSPQFIKLSGNTIYF. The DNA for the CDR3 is TGTGCCAGCAGCCCCCAATTCATCAAACTCTCTGGAAACACCATATATTTT. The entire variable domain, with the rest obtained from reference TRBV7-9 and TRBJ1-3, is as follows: DTGVSQNPRHKITKRGQNVTFRCDPISEHNRLYWYRQTLGQGPEFLTYFQNEAQLEKSRLLSDRFSAERPKGSFSTLEIQRTEQGDSAMYLCASSPQFIKLSGNTIYFGEGSWLTVV.

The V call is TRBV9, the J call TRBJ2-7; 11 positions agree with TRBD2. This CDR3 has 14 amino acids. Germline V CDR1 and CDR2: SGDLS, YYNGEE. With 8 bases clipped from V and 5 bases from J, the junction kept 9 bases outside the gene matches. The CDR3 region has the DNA TGTGCCAGTTCCCCGGGACTAGCGGTCAACGAGCAGTACTTC. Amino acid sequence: CASSPGLAVNEQYF.

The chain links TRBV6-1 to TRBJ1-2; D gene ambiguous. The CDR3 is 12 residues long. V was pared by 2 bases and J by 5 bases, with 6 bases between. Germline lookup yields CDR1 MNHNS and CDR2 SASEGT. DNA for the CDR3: TGTGCCAGCAGTGAAAACCAGTATGGCTACACCTTC. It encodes CASSENQYGYTF.

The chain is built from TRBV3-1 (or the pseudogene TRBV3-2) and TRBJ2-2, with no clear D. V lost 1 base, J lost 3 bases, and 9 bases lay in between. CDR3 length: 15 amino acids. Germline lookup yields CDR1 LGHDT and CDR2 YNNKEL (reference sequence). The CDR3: CASSQVEVDTGELFF. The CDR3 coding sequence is TGTGCCAGCAGCCAAGTCGAGGTGGACACCGGGGAGCTGTTTTTT.

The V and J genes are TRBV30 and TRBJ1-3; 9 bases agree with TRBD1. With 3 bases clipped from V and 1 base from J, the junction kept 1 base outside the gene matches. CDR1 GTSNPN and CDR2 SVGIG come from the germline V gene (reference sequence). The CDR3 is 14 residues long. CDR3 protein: CAWRGTGSGNTIYF. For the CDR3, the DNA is TGTGCCTGGAGGGGGACAGGGTCTGGAAACACCATATATTTT.

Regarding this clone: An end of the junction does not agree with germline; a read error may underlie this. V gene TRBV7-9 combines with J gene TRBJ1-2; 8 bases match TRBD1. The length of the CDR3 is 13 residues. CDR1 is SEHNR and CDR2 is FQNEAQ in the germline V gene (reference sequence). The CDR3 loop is CATMDRVLGSKLF. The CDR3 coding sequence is TGTGCCACCATGGACAGGGTCCTGGGATCCAAACTCTTC.

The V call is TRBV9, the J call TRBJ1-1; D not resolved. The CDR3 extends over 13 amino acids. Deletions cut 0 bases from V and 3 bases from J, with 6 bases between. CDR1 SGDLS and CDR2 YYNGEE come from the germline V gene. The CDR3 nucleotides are TGTGCCAGCAGCGTAGTAGTGGACACTGAAGCTTTCTTT. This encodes CASSVVVDTEAFF.

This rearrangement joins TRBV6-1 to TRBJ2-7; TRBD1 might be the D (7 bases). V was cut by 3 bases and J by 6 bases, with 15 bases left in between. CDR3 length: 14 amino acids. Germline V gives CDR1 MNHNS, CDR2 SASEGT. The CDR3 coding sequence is TGTGCCAGCAGTGACGGGGGACAGATCGGCGAGCAGTACTTC. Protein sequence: CASSDGGQIGEQYF.

The CDR3 coding sequence is TGTGCCAGCAGTTCCCCCCTTGGTAGCAATGAGCAGTTCTTC. As protein: CASSSPLGSNEQFF. The chain carries TRBV6-6 and TRBJ2-1; D unclear. Trimming stripped 4 bases from V and 6 bases from J, with 13 bases between. This CDR3 contains 14 residues. Germline V gene data show CDR1 as MNHNY and CDR2 as SVGAGI (reference sequence).

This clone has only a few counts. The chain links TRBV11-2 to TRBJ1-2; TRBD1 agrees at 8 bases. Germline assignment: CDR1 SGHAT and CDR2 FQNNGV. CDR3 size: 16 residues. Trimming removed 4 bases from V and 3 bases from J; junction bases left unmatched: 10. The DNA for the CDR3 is TGTGCCAGCAGCTCGTGGAAGGACAGGGCCTACTATGGCTACACCTTC. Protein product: CASSSWKDRAYYGYTF.

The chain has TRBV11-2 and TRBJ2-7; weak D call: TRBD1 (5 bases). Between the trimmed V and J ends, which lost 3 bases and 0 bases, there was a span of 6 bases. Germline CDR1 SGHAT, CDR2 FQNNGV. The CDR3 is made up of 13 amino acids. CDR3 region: CASSLTDSYEQYF. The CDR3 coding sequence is TGTGCCAGCAGCTTGACAGACTCCTACGAGCAGTACTTC.

CDR3 sequence: CASSQAPPGLGSSDTQYF. CDR3 coding DNA: TGTGCCAGCAGCCAAGCGCCCCCGGGACTAGGGTCGTCGGATACGCAGTATTTT. The rearrangement links TRBV4-2 to TRBJ2-3, with 8 positions matching TRBD2. V gave up 1 base and J gave up 6 bases; unmatched junction bases: 15. Germline V gene sequence: CDR1 LGHNA, CDR2 YNFKEQ. The CDR3 has 18 residues.

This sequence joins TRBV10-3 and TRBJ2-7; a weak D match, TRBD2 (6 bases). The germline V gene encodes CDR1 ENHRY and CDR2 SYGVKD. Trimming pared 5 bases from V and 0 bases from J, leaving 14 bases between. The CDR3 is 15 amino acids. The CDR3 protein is CAISSERGSSYEQYF. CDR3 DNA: TGTGCCATCAGTTCTGAACGGGGGAGCTCCTACGAGCAGTACTTC.